The next 10 T cell receptor beta chains were all read from a single sample in a study of cytomegalovirus exposure and HLA in healthy donors. Profiled with immunoSEQ multiplex PCR; TCRdb holds only in-frame clones, not every one. The sample has under 250,000 clones, 80% to 90% seen once. The specimen was PBMCs. The receptors originated from a man younger than 35 in good health and CMV-seronegative.

The chain couples TRBV19 to TRBJ1-5, with 7 bases aligning to TRBD1. Trimming cost V 6 bases and J 5 bases; bases outside gene matches: 10. CDR1 is LNHDA and CDR2 is SQIVND in the germline V gene (reference sequence). The CDR3 covers 15 residues. CDR3 residues: CASRIQGMRHQPQHF. In nucleotides, the CDR3 is TGTGCCAGTAGGATACAGGGGATGCGGCATCAGCCCCAGCATTTT.

The chain uses TRBV7-6 and TRBJ2-3; possible D gene TRBD2, 6 bases. This CDR3 has 14 residues. Trimming cost V 5 bases and J 2 bases, with 11 bases left between them. The germline gives CDR1 SGHVS, CDR2 FNYEAQ. The CDR3 protein is CASSKGLFTDTQYF. Here the CDR3 DNA reads TGTGCCAGCAGCAAGGGACTTTTCACAGATACGCAGTATTTT.

V gene TRBV28 combines with J gene TRBJ1-6, with D tentatively TRBD1 (6 bases). Germline loops: CDR1 MDHEN, CDR2 SYDVKM. V lost 3 bases to trimming and J lost 0 bases, with 15 bases between them. The CDR3 has 18 amino acids. The CDR3 coding sequence is TGTGCCAGCAGTTTCGGCAGGGGTAAAAGCTCCTATAATTCACCCCTCCACTTT. Protein sequence: CASSFGRGKSSYNSPLHF.

This chain connects TRBV13 to TRBJ2-7, with 13 nucleotides matching TRBD2. There are 17 residues in the CDR3. V shed 1 base, J shed 1 base, and the junction held 4 bases outside the gene matches. Germline values: CDR1 PRHDT, CDR2 FYEKMQ (reference sequence). The CDR3, as DNA: TGTGCCAGCAGCTTAGACGGACTAGCGGGGGCTTCCTACGAGCAGTACTTC. This encodes CASSLDGLAGASYEQYF.

The rearrangement links TRBV10-2 to TRBJ2-7; weak D call: TRBD1 (7 bases). CDR3 length: 12 amino acids. V lost 6 bases and J 5 bases, leaving 11 bases between the germline ends. The germline CDR1 and CDR2 sequences are WSHSY and SAAADI. The CDR3 reads CASRQGGDEQYF. CDR3 nucleotide sequence: TGCGCCAGCAGGCAGGGGGGTGACGAGCAGTACTTC.

The chain recombines TRBV6-1 with TRBJ1-5; D is uncertain. The CDR3 sequence is 15 residues long. Germline CDR1 reads MNHNS; CDR2 reads SASEGT. Trimming removed 3 bases at V and 6 bases at J, with 15 bases between. As DNA, the CDR3 is TGTGCCAGCAGTGACGACCCTTCGGGAAGTCAGCCCCAGCATTTT. Protein product: CASSDDPSGSQPQHF.

To note about this clone: Other DNA sequences in the sample encode the same CDR3. The J gene is TRBJ2-7, the V gene TRBV5-8; a weak D match, TRBD1 (5 bases). The CDR3 runs to 14 residues. Germline V lookup: CDR1 SGHTS, CDR2 YDEGEE. V dropped 0 bases and J dropped 4 bases, with 11 bases sitting between them. The DNA for the CDR3 is TGTGCCAGCAGCTTGGGGCAGGGATTATACGAGCAGTACTTC. This gives the protein CASSLGQGLYEQYF.

The CDR3 DNA reads as TGTGCCAGCAGCGCTGGACAGGTAGGGAGCAATCAGCCCCAGCATTTT. Its protein product is CASSAGQVGSNQPQHF. The chain combines TRBV4-2 with TRBJ1-5; 7 positions agree with TRBD1. In germline, CDR1 is LGHNA, CDR2 YNFKEQ. Trimming removed 5 bases from V and 1 base from J; junction bases left unmatched: 8. This CDR3 spans 16 amino acids.

This clone was detected only a few times. The V and J genes are TRBV5-4 and TRBJ1-1; no clear D gene. This CDR3 is built from 11 residues. In germline, CDR1 is SGHNT, CDR2 YYREEE (reference sequence). Between the trimmed V and J ends, which lost 0 bases and 11 bases, there was a span of 8 bases. CDR3 bases: TGTGCCAGCAGCTTGGACGGTAAGGCTTTCTTT. Translation gives CASSLDGKAFF.

This clone showed up just once. This chain joins TRBV7-9 and TRBJ2-5; 13 nucleotides match TRBD2. V shed 5 bases and J 4 bases; nucleotides not matched to a gene: 7. Germline-derived CDR1 and CDR2 are SEHNR and FQNEAQ (reference sequence). This CDR3 has 16 amino acids. The CDR3 DNA reads TGTGCCAGCAGCCGAGGACTAGCGGGAGTCGGAGAGACCCAGTACTTC. This codes for CASSRGLAGVGETQYF.